The sample holds many counts of the clone carrying this TCR beta chain. Its antigen is undetermined. Amplification of the TCR beta CDR3 regions used RNA transcripts (as template). RT-PCR was first run with HTBI primers, then multiplex PCR in a second round. One entry per CDR3 protein, called by TCRdb with MiXCR from the multiplex PCR reads. This sample has 350,000 or so distinct CDR3 sequences, with roughly a sixth found just once. CDR3 length equals 18 residues. Germline assignment: CDR1 SGHRS and CDR2 YFSETQ. The V gene end was trimmed by 0 bases and the J gene end by 2 bases; junction bases not matched to a gene: 7. This specimen belongs to a study of Graves' ophthalmopathy and Graves' hyperthyroidism. Study as a whole: Researchers obtained peripheral blood at initial diagnosis, before any treatment had begun.

Study-wide findings and caveats: Detection in blood was also observed for most expanded thyroid clonotypes above 0.001 frequency.

Ophthalmopathic donors had moderate-to-severe activity, CAS ≥3 and NOSPECS ≥4, with disease that had lasted under 3 months. The V gene is TRBV5-1, the J gene TRBJ2-2; TRBD2 matches at 10 bases. The sequenced sample consisted of peripheral blood. The origin of this receptor is an adult man with Graves' ophthalmopathy. CDR3 residues: CASSLASSGRANTGELFF. CDR3 coding DNA: TGCGCCAGCAGCTTGGCGTCCAGCGGGAGGGCTAACACCGGGGAGCTGTTTTTT.